This TCR beta chain comes out of a study of shared clonotypes between healthy human individuals. Broader study findings: Though the depth was large, rarefaction showed that sorted-subset sequencing was incomplete.

Germline-derived CDR1 and CDR2 are SNHLY and FYNNEI. The CDR3 is 15 residues long. The V end lost 4 bases, the J end lost 7 bases, and 14 bases lay between the germline ends. As to this clone: The antigen remains unidentified.

Repertoires were generated with immunoSEQ multiplex PCR, while TCRdb's copy carries only in-frame clones and drops some. Of nearly 1 million clones in the sample, approximately 80% are singletons; the top ten hold over 1.3%. Material for sequencing was memory CD4+ T cells sorted from blood. As to subset: CD45RA-negative fraction. The rearrangement uses TRBV2 and TRBJ1-6; maybe TRBD1 (6 bases). The sequence was collected from a man aged 18-30 years in good health. In DNA, the CDR3 is TGTGCCAGCAGTGCCGAGGGGGTATACAATTCACCCCTCCACTTT. Translating gives CASSAEGVYNSPLHF.